The 9 T cell receptor beta chains presented below share a single source sample, sequenced in a study of blood T cells in healthy people across ages. PCR was performed a second time for about 6 to 12 cycles using a sample-barcoded 5' primer and a J-beta primer mix. TCRdb analysed the 5' RACE reads with MiXCR anew, one entry per CDR3 protein. The sample lists around 1,000,000 distinct CDR3 sequences, almost 25% occurring once. The same sample was also studied in work on T cells of mothers and their children.

What was sequenced was blood. The receptors derive from a girl aged 2-15 years in good health.

This chain joins TRBV29-1 and TRBJ2-5, with D possibly TRBD1 on 6 matching bases. The DNA end is more similar to TRBJ2-1, so the J call may be wrong. From germline, CDR1 is SQVTM and CDR2 ANQGSEA. This CDR3 comprises 12 residues. CDR3 bases: TGCAGCGTCAGGGGCTCCTACAATGAGCAGTTCTTC. Translating it yields CSVRGSYNEQFF.

This clonotype was observed a few times. The chain carries TRBV5-6 and TRBJ2-1; 11 positions agree with TRBD2. CDR1 and CDR2 (germline): SGHDT, YYEEEE. This CDR3 has 16 residues. The J segment lost 4 bases and the V segment lost 0 bases, leaving 3 bases of the junction unmatched. The CDR3 reads CASSLGLAGRYNEQFF. The CDR3 region has the DNA TGTGCCAGCAGCTTGGGACTAGCGGGGAGGTACAATGAGCAGTTCTTC.

CDR3: CSARASGRTGELFF. In DNA, the CDR3 is TGCAGTGCTAGAGCTAGCGGGAGGACCGGGGAGCTGTTTTTT. This chain connects TRBV20-1 to TRBJ2-2, with 11 bases aligning to TRBD2. This CDR3 has 14 amino acids. CDR1 DFQATT and CDR2 SNEGSKA come from the germline V gene (reference sequence). Unmatched junction bases numbered 0, after V lost 1 base and J lost 5 bases.

The chain is built from TRBV28 and TRBJ2-1; D gene unclear. Deletions cut 6 bases from V and 4 bases from J, with 10 bases between. The CDR3 covers 13 residues. Germline V CDR1 and CDR2: MDHEN, SYDVKM. The CDR3 reads CASRSDSYNEQFF. In DNA form, the CDR3 reads TGTGCCAGCAGATCGGATAGTTACAATGAGCAGTTCTTC.

The chain uses TRBV6-2 or TRBV6-3 and TRBJ2-1; TRBD2 matches at 10 bases. V shed 6 bases and J 4 bases; nucleotides not matched to a gene: 3. Germline V gene sequence: CDR1 MNHEY, CDR2 SVGEGT. The CDR3 is 14 residues long. The DNA for the CDR3 is TGTGCCAGCAGGGCTAGCGGGGGTTACAATGAGCAGTTCTTC. Protein: CASRASGGYNEQFF.

The J gene is TRBJ2-5, the V gene TRBV5-3, with D possibly matching TRBD2 (6 bases). TRBV5-3 is assigned to the ORF class and has an uncertain function. The CDR3 runs 18 residues. V was shortened by 1 base and J by 1 base, with 20 bases between the two germline ends. The CDR3 bases are TGTGCCAGAAGCTTGTCGCTCCCGTTAGCGGAGATCCAAGAGACCCAGTACTTC. Its protein product is CARSLSLPLAEIQETQYF.

This chain uses TRBV11-2 with TRBJ2-5; 9 bases are shared with TRBD1. The germline V gene has CDR1 SGHAT and CDR2 FQNNGV. This CDR3 contains 13 residues. The V and J ends lost 5 bases and 5 bases, in that order; junction bases with no gene match: 3. CDR3 amino acids: CASSGQGMETQYF. The CDR3 coding sequence is TGTGCCAGCAGCGGACAGGGGATGGAGACCCAGTACTTC.

The genes are TRBV3-1 and TRBJ2-2; the D is unclear. CDR1 and CDR2 from the germline V gene are LGHDT and YNNKEL (reference sequence). Trimming took 1 base from V and 7 from J, leaving 13 bases between them. The length of the CDR3 is 15 residues. The CDR3, as DNA: TGTGCCAGCAGCCAAGTCCACATCCTCGGCGGGGAGCTGTTTTTT. Its translation: CASSQVHILGGELFF.

This clonotype occurred a few times. The V and J genes are TRBV20-1 and TRBJ2-4; 9 bases line up with TRBD2. The germline gives CDR1 DFQATT, CDR2 SNEGSKA (reference sequence). The CDR3 covers 13 residues. V shed 6 bases and J 8 bases; nucleotides not matched to a gene: 8. CDR3 DNA sequence: TGCAGTGCCCACCATAGCGGGGGAGACATTCAGTACTTC. This translates into CSAHHSGGDIQYF.